The 27 T cell receptor beta chains below all came from one sample that was sequenced in a study of shared T cell receptors in the human thymus. Sequenced by immunoSEQ multiplex PCR; TCRdb stores in-frame clones only, minus some. The table records roughly 700,000 clones, around 89% of them present only once. These data also formed part of another study, on human thymus T cells.

The sequenced sample was thymocytes. These receptors originate from a boy younger than two with a congenital heart defect.

The chain recombines TRBV4-2 with TRBJ1-2; 7 bases are a match to TRBD1. Germline values: CDR1 LGHNA, CDR2 YNFKEQ. V shed 2 bases, J shed 6 bases, and the junction held 6 bases outside the gene matches. The CDR3 consists of 14 residues. CDR3 amino acids: CASSQLGQVNGYTF. The CDR3 nucleotides read TGTGCCAGCAGCCAACTCGGACAGGTGAATGGCTACACCTTC.

V gene TRBV19 combines with J gene TRBJ1-3, with 9 bases lining up with TRBD1. Germline trimming cut 6 bases from V and 3 bases from J; bases unmatched to any gene: 6. Per the germline V gene, CDR1 is LNHDA and CDR2 is SQIVND (reference sequence). CDR3 size: 15 residues. This CDR3 is CASRARDRDGNTIYF. In nucleotides, the CDR3 is TGTGCCAGTAGAGCCCGGGACAGGGATGGAAACACCATATATTTT.

This sequence joins TRBV28 and TRBJ2-7; no clear D gene. This CDR3 is built from 11 residues. V gave up 6 bases and J gave up 3 bases, with 6 bases separating them. Germline CDR1 and CDR2: MDHEN and SYDVKM. For the CDR3, the DNA is TGTGCCAGCAGCAAACACTACGAGCAGTACTTC. Its protein is CASSKHYEQYF.

This sequence joins TRBV4-1 and TRBJ1-4; possible D gene TRBD1, 6 bases. This CDR3 comprises 17 residues. V was cut by 0 bases and J by 7 bases, with 18 bases left in between. Germline CDR1 reads MGHRA; CDR2 reads YSYEKL. The DNA for the CDR3 is TGCGCCAGCAGCCAAGATCCCGGGGGGCGTGCTGGTGAAAAACTGTTTTTT. Its translation: CASSQDPGGRAGEKLFF.

The genes are TRBV6-4 and TRBJ1-1; a possible D gene is TRBD1 (6 bases). CDR3 length: 13 amino acids. Trimming shortened V by 2 bases and J by 11 bases, and 15 bases separated the two germline ends. Looked up from germline, CDR1 is MRHNA and CDR2 is SNTAGT. The CDR3 loop is CASSDRKDSRAFF. CDR3 nucleotides: TGTGCCAGCAGTGACCGAAAGGACAGCCGGGCTTTCTTT.

The chain employs TRBV7-2 and TRBJ2-5, with 9 nucleotides matching TRBD2. The CDR3 loop spans 12 amino acids. In germline, CDR1 is SGHTA, CDR2 FQGNSA. V shed 1 base and J 14 bases; nucleotides not matched to a gene: 5. CDR3 sequence reads: CASSLGTSGCYF. In DNA, the CDR3 is TGTGCCAGCAGCTTAGGCACTAGCGGGTGCTACTTC.

V gene TRBV28 combines with J gene TRBJ2-7, with 8 nucleotides matching TRBD1. From germline, CDR1 is MDHEN and CDR2 SYDVKM. V lost 7 bases to trimming and J lost 5 bases; unmatched junction nucleotides: 16. The CDR3 loop spans 16 amino acids. The CDR3 DNA sequence: TGTGCCAGCACCCATCCCCCCAGACAGGGGTTGGACGAGCAGTACTTC. Its translation is CASTHPPRQGLDEQYF.

The J gene is TRBJ2-1, the V gene TRBV7-6; 7 nucleotides line up with TRBD2. CDR3 length: 15 amino acids. V gave up 1 base and J gave up 4 bases; unmatched junction bases: 4. Germline loops: CDR1 SGHVS, CDR2 FNYEAQ. The CDR3 loop is CASSLVPSGYNEQFF. The CDR3 DNA reads TGTGCCAGCAGCTTAGTTCCTAGCGGTTACAATGAGCAGTTCTTC.

V and J are TRBV6-5 and TRBJ2-1; the match to TRBD1 covers 10 bases. Germline V gene data show CDR1 as MNHEY and CDR2 as SVGAGI. The CDR3 covers 15 residues. V trimming: 5 bases; J trimming: 7 bases; junction bases outside the gene matches: 8. The CDR3 DNA is TGTGCCAGCAGTACGAAAGACAGGGGGCGGAATGAGCAGTTCTTC. Translation gives CASSTKDRGRNEQFF.

As regards this clone: The sample holds other DNA sequences that translate to the same CDR3. This chain uses TRBV28 with TRBJ1-1; D call uncertain. V lost 2 bases, J lost 0 bases, and 7 bases lay in between. Germline CDR1 is MDHEN and CDR2 is SYDVKM. The CDR3 totals 14 residues. CDR3 amino acids: CASSLEGLNTEAFF. Here the CDR3 DNA reads TGTGCCAGCAGTTTAGAGGGCCTGAACACTGAAGCTTTCTTT.

As DNA, the CDR3 is TGTGCCAGCTCATCCTCCGGGACAGGGGCGGCTAATGAAAAACTGTTTTTT. Protein: CASSSSGTGAANEKLFF. The chain is built from TRBV18 and TRBJ1-4, with 10 bases lining up with TRBD1. Looked up from germline, CDR1 is KGHSH and CDR2 is LQKENI. This CDR3 is 17 amino acids long. V shed 5 bases and J 3 bases; nucleotides not matched to a gene: 9.

The rearrangement links TRBV4-1 to TRBJ1-3; D is uncertain. Germline values: CDR1 MGHRA, CDR2 YSYEKL. The CDR3 contains 14 residues. V was cut by 2 bases and J by 0 bases, with 5 bases left in between. In DNA, the CDR3 is TGCGCCAGCAGCCAAACATTCTCTGGAAACACCATATATTTT. Protein product: CASSQTFSGNTIYF.

The chain couples TRBV7-9 to TRBJ2-5, with D unclear. The CDR3 covers 15 residues. V shed 1 base and J shed 3 bases, with 12 bases lying between them. Germline loops: CDR1 SEHNR, CDR2 FQNEAQ (reference sequence). The CDR3 region has the DNA TGTGCCAGCAGCTTAGTGGTACAACCGAAAGAGACCCAGTACTTC. Its protein product is CASSLVVQPKETQYF.

The chain recombines TRBV6-4 with TRBJ2-2, with TRBD2 matching 11 bases. The CDR3 runs 15 residues. With V trimmed by 7 bases and J by 8 bases, 9 bases remained unmatched. Germline V gives CDR1 MRHNA, CDR2 SNTAGT. The CDR3 coding sequence is TGTGCCAGCACCACCGGGACTAGCGGTACGGGGGAGCTGTTTTTT. It is translated as CASTTGTSGTGELFF.

The CDR3 protein is CSVDRGSGSDDTQYF. The CDR3 DNA is TGCAGCGTGGACAGGGGTAGCGGGAGTGACGATACGCAGTATTTT. The chain couples TRBV29-1 to TRBJ2-3, with D tentatively TRBD1 or TRBD2 (9 bases each). V lost 6 bases and J 6 bases, leaving 22 bases between the germline ends. The germline CDR1 and CDR2 sequences are SQVTM and ANQGSEA. This CDR3 has 15 residues.

The chain joins TRBV5-1 to TRBJ2-1; weak D call: TRBD2 (6 bases). The CDR3 spans 16 residues. V lost 4 bases, J lost 4 bases, and 18 bases lay in between. Germline loops: CDR1 SGHRS, CDR2 YFSETQ. CDR3 bases: TGCGCCAGCAGCGGGGCCCTGGGGGGAGGATACAATGAGCAGTTCTTC. It translates to CASSGALGGGYNEQFF.

V and J are TRBV28 and TRBJ1-1; weak D call: TRBD1 (6 bases). Looked up from germline, CDR1 is MDHEN and CDR2 is SYDVKM. This CDR3 comprises 16 residues. The V gene lost 6 bases and the J gene lost 1 base, with 18 bases spanning the gap. CDR3 bases: TGTGCCAGCAGGCCCAAACAGGGACCCCAGAACACTGAAGCTTTCTTT. Translated, it gives CASRPKQGPQNTEAFF. Full variable domain (rest looked up from reference TRBV28 and TRBJ1-1): DVKVTQSSRYLVKRTGEKVFLECVQDMDHENMFWYRQDPGLGLRLIYFSYDVKMKEKGDIPEGYSVSREKKERFSLILESASTNQTSMYLCASRPKQGPQNTEAFFGQGTRLTVV.

This clone was picked up one time. The V and J genes are TRBV6-1 and TRBJ2-1, with a possible D match to TRBD2 (5 bases). The CDR3 contains 12 residues. V was clipped by 8 bases and J by 0 bases, with 5 bases between them. Germline V CDR1 and CDR2: MNHNS, SASEGT. The CDR3 sequence is CASRDSYNEQFF. The CDR3 coding sequence is TGTGCCAGCCGGGACTCCTACAATGAGCAGTTCTTC.

The chain has TRBV30 and TRBJ1-3, with D maybe TRBD1 (6 bases). There are 15 residues in the CDR3. V gave up 4 bases and J gave up 0 bases, with 13 bases separating them. Germline V gene sequence: CDR1 GTSNPN, CDR2 SVGIG (reference sequence). CDR3 DNA: TGTGCCTGGATTGTGGGGGGGGCCTCTGGAAACACCATATATTTT. It encodes CAWIVGGASGNTIYF.

This clone was found once. As DNA, the CDR3 is TGCGCCAGCAGCTTGGCAGCGGGAACCTACGAGCAGTACTTC. Residues: CASSLAAGTYEQYF. The chain joins TRBV5-1 to TRBJ2-7, with TRBD2 identical over 7 bases. J lost 2 bases, V lost 0 bases, and 2 bases had no gene match. The CDR3 consists of 14 residues. Germline assignment: CDR1 SGHRS and CDR2 YFSETQ.

This chain connects TRBV28 to TRBJ2-3; TRBD2 matches at 10 bases. With 3 bases clipped from V and 8 bases from J, the junction kept 17 bases outside the gene matches. CDR3 length: 18 residues. CDR1 and CDR2 from the germline V gene are MDHEN and SYDVKM. The CDR3 DNA is TGTGCCAGCAGTTTGAGGGGACTAGCGCACCTATTGGAAGGTACGCAGTATTTT. Translation gives CASSLRGLAHLLEGTQYF.

This chain joins TRBV2 and TRBJ1-2, with a possible D match to TRBD1 (6 bases). Germline CDR1 and CDR2: SNHLY and FYNNEI. CDR3 size: 15 residues. Trimming took off 3 bases at V and 4 bases at J, with 15 bases between the two ends. The chain's CDR3 is CASSDYDRTLYGYTF. DNA of the CDR3: TGTGCCAGCAGTGACTACGACAGGACCCTCTATGGCTACACCTTC.

The chain uses TRBV15 and TRBJ2-7; maybe TRBD2 (6 bases). Trimming removed 1 base at V and 4 bases at J, with 11 bases between. Germline V gene data show CDR1 as LNHNV and CDR2 as YYDKDF (reference sequence). CDR3 length: 14 residues. The CDR3 here is CATSRVDYPYEQYF. The CDR3 region has the DNA TGTGCCACCAGCAGAGTGGACTACCCTTACGAGCAGTACTTC.

The V and J genes are TRBV5-4 and TRBJ1-2, with 9 bases lining up with TRBD1. The V gene end was trimmed by 3 bases and the J gene end by 0 bases; junction bases not matched to a gene: 9. Germline V lookup: CDR1 SGHNT, CDR2 YYREEE (reference sequence). The CDR3 extends over 17 amino acids. The chain's CDR3 is CASSCRDRDHANYGYTF. The DNA for the CDR3 is TGTGCCAGCAGCTGCCGGGACAGGGACCATGCTAACTATGGCTACACCTTC. Full variable domain (missing parts from reference TRBV5-4 and TRBJ1-2): ETGVTQSPTHLIKTRGQQVTLRCSSQSGHNTVSWYQQALGQGPQFIFQYYREEENGRGNFPPRFSGLQFPNYSSELNVNALELDDSALYLCASSCRDRDHANYGYTFGSGTRLTVV.

J is TRBJ1-2 and V is TRBV18; a possible D gene is TRBD1 (5 bases). Germline-derived CDR1 and CDR2 are KGHSH and LQKENI. This CDR3 is 13 amino acids long. V dropped 5 bases and J dropped 4 bases, with 11 bases sitting between them. The CDR3 here is CASSGRQPYGYTF. In nucleotides, the CDR3 is TGTGCCAGCTCAGGTCGACAGCCCTATGGCTACACCTTC.

The rearrangement uses TRBV5-4 and TRBJ2-3; 8 positions match TRBD2. Unmatched junction bases numbered 9, after V lost 4 bases and J lost 5 bases. The CDR3 is 15 residues long. In germline, CDR1 is SGHNT, CDR2 YYREEE (reference sequence). The CDR3 sequence: CASSPSQRELDTQYF. The CDR3 bases are TGTGCCAGCAGCCCCTCCCAGCGGGAGCTAGATACGCAGTATTTT. Full variable domain (outside the CDR3, taken from reference TRBV5-4 and TRBJ2-3): ETGVTQSPTHLIKTRGQQVTLRCSSQSGHNTVSWYQQALGQGPQFIFQYYREEENGRGNFPPRFSGLQFPNYSSELNVNALELDDSALYLCASSPSQRELDTQYFGPGTRLTVL.

The rearrangement joins TRBV11-3 to TRBJ2-7; TRBD2 agrees at 11 bases. Germline values: CDR1 SGHNT, CDR2 YENEEA. CDR3 length equals 16 residues. Unmatched junction bases numbered 6, after V lost 5 bases and J lost 0 bases. The CDR3 loop reads CASSPKTSGSSYEQYF. The CDR3 coding sequence is TGTGCCAGCAGCCCTAAAACTAGCGGGAGCTCCTACGAGCAGTACTTC.